This is a list of T cell receptor beta chains from one sample in a study of T cell responses to AZD1222 COVID-19 vaccine. The assay was immunoSEQ multiplex PCR, and TCRdb's table has in-frame clones only and misses some. Here the sample spans 170,000 or so clones, roughly nine tenths being singletons. The material was peripheral blood, obtained on day 0 of AZD1222 vaccination. Every receptor here comes from an adult in good health. Both conserved end residues are trimmed from each CDR3.

j_call,v_call,cdr3_aa
TRBJ2-4,TRBV11-2,ASSLVGHGN
TRBJ1-1,TRBV5-6,ASSSFTAKAF
TRBJ2-1,TRBV27,ASSSGLAGGSEF
TRBJ2-5,TRBV7-7,ASSPDRVWETQY
TRBJ2-3,TRBV6-4,ASSPLAGTSTDTQY
TRBJ2-7,TRBV3-1/TRBV3-2,ASSLGLASGEQY
TRBJ2-7,TRBV28,ASSLRYEQY
TRBJ2-2,TRBV5-1,ASSLDDSGELF
TRBJ2-2,TRBV18,ASSPQRLAGVGGELF
TRBJ2-1,TRBV7-2,ASSQSGTRDEQF
TRBJ2-3,TRBV5-1,ASSRDRGTDTQY
TRBJ2-7,TRBV11-3,ASSPSRPYEQY
TRBJ1-4,TRBV19,ASSSTGGAYEKLF
TRBJ1-3,TRBV7-6,ASSPRQGASSGNTIY
TRBJ1-4,TRBV28,ASVTWGEKLF
TRBJ1-5,TRBV27,ASSTTNRGFNQPQH
TRBJ1-2,TRBV28,ASSIGRGEGYT
TRBJ2-7,TRBV7-2,ASSPTWGGHYEQY
TRBJ1-2,TRBV4-2,ASSPTGNGYT
TRBJ1-4,TRBV28,AAAAGGAANEKLF
TRBJ1-1,TRBV7-2,ASSLRTQTEAF
TRBJ2-2,TRBV6-5,ASSSRNTGELF
TRBJ2-1,TRBV19,ASSIAGASYNEQF
TRBJ2-5,TRBV19,ASSIRSQGGSETQY
TRBJ2-7,TRBV6-5,ASSSRDSQFEQY
TRBJ2-5,TRBV3-1/TRBV3-2,ASSPRTGQETQY
TRBJ1-2,TRBV3-1/TRBV3-2,ASTSRGGNYGYT
TRBJ1-5,TRBV5-8,ASSLDNQPQH
TRBJ2-7,TRBV30,AWSHRLAGVDYEQY
TRBJ2-3,TRBV7-3,ASSPHLAGTTSTDTQY
TRBJ2-5,TRBV7-3,ASSLGGRTQY
TRBJ2-1,TRBV27,ASTDRGTEQF
TRBJ2-1,TRBV2,AKTRDENYNEQF
TRBJ2-3,TRBV19,ASSIDGEGLTDTQY
TRBJ2-5,TRBV28,ASKGTSGRAGETQY
TRBJ1-5,TRBV19,ASSIKPGQSYSNQPQH
TRBJ1-1,TRBV19,ASRDGMNTEAF
TRBJ1-2,TRBV18,ASSRDRGRYGYT
TRBJ2-7,TRBV19,ASQPGAGSLGEQY
TRBJ1-4,TRBV7-8,ASSRRGLATNEKLF
TRBJ2-7,TRBV6-5,ASSYGQGWEQY